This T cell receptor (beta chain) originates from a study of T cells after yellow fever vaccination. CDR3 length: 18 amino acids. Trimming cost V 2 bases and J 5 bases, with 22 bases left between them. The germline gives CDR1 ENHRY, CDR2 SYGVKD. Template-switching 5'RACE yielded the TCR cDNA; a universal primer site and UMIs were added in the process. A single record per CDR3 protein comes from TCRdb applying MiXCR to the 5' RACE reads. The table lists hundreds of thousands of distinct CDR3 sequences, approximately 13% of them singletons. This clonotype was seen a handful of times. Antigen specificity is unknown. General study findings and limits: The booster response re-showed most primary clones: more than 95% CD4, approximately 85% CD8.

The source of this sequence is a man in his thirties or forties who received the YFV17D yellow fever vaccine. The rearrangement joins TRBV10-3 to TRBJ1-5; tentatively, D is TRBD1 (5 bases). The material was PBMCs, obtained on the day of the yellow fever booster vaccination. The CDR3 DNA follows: TGTGCCATCAGTGAGATAATTAGGGGTCCGCCACCCGATCAGCCCCAGCATTTT. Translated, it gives CAISEIIRGPPPDQPQHF.